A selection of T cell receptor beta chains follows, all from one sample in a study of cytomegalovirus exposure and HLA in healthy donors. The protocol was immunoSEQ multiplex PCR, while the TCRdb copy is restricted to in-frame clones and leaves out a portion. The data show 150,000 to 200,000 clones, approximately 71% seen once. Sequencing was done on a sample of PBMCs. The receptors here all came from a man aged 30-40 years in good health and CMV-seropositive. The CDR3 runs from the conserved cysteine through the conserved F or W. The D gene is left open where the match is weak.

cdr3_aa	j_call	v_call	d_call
CASSLVWTREVPLREQFF	TRBJ2-1	TRBV11-3	TRBD2
CASSKNFGYEQYF	TRBJ2-7	TRBV5-1	NA
CASSVDGLDQETQYF	TRBJ2-5	TRBV9	TRBD2
CASSYRGQGAGELFF	TRBJ2-2	TRBV6-6	TRBD1
CASSPGTGGTEQYF	TRBJ2-7	TRBV5-1	TRBD1
CASSENRETQYF	TRBJ2-5	TRBV6-1	NA
CASNTLGGQPGEQYF	TRBJ2-7	TRBV27	NA
CSASSVWGYTF	TRBJ1-2	TRBV20-1	NA
CASSLPQGYGANVLTF	TRBJ2-6	TRBV5-1	TRBD1
CAWSQRGAPGEYEQYF	NA	TRBV30	NA
CASSRLGQGDNEQFF	TRBJ2-1	TRBV7-2	TRBD1
CASSDGQDSYEQYF	TRBJ2-7	TRBV5-1	NA
CASGLAGGPAFNEQFF	TRBJ2-1	TRBV27	TRBD2
CASSLGGKLGYQPQHF	TRBJ1-5	TRBV28	NA
CASSFRLAGTTGETQYF	TRBJ2-5	TRBV27	TRBD2
CASTRWGSGTPTDTQYF	TRBJ2-3	TRBV5-1	NA
CASSPTPGETQYF	TRBJ2-5	TRBV25-1	NA
CASSLTTDSGAFF	TRBJ1-1	TRBV5-5	NA
CASSLEGAGACEQFF	TRBJ2-1	TRBV7-9	TRBD2
CASSSGLAGGFEQYF	TRBJ2-7	TRBV7-2	TRBD2
CASSLQSTGVYGYTF	TRBJ1-2	TRBV7-6	NA
CASSESGTGRQPQHF	TRBJ1-5	TRBV6-1	TRBD1
CASTQPGLGISEYF	TRBJ2-7	TRBV27	TRBD2
CASSETGANEQYF	TRBJ2-7	TRBV7-3	TRBD1
CASSPGQGPYNEQFF	TRBJ2-1	TRBV4-1	NA
CASSGSGRAAYNEQFF	TRBJ2-1	TRBV9	TRBD2
CASRGTLNAQYF	TRBJ2-3	TRBV2	NA
CASSSYLSLGSGELFF	TRBJ2-2	TRBV27	NA
CASSQIPRAGRYGYTF	TRBJ1-2	TRBV14	NA
CASSFRRRPARDEQYF	TRBJ2-7	TRBV11-1	NA
CASSRGSYEQYF	TRBJ2-7	TRBV2	NA
CASLLREASYEQYF	TRBJ2-7	TRBV10-1	TRBD2
CAWSVQAGSEQFF	TRBJ2-1	TRBV30	TRBD2
CASSLASGGVYEQYF	TRBJ2-7	TRBV5-4	TRBD2